A single sample gave rise to the 27 T cell receptor beta chains below, sequenced in a study of cytomegalovirus exposure and HLA in healthy donors. Method: immunoSEQ multiplex PCR; TCRdb's copy keeps in-frame clones and lacks some. The repertoire holds about 76,000 clones, with about 95% as singletons. Sequencing was done on a sample of PBMCs. The receptors stem from a young woman in good health and CMV-seropositive.

The V and J genes are TRBV28 and TRBJ2-1; 10 bases map to TRBD2. V lost 5 bases to trimming and J lost 1 base; unmatched junction nucleotides: 8. CDR1 is MDHEN and CDR2 is SYDVKM in the germline V gene. There are 17 residues in the CDR3. CDR3 region: CASSLPRTSGSYNEQFF. The CDR3 DNA reads TGTGCCAGCAGTCTTCCTCGGACTAGCGGATCCTACAATGAGCAGTTCTTC.

The chain carries TRBV5-1 and TRBJ1-2; TRBD1 aligns across 8 bases. The CDR3 loop spans 13 amino acids. Germline lookup yields CDR1 SGHRS and CDR2 YFSETQ. The J segment lost 4 bases and the V segment lost 4 bases, leaving 3 bases of the junction unmatched. CDR3 protein: CASSQDRVYGYTF. The CDR3, as DNA: TGCGCCAGCAGCCAGGACAGGGTCTATGGCTACACCTTC.

The V and J genes are TRBV9 and TRBJ2-1; 11 nucleotides agree with TRBD2. V dropped 6 bases and J dropped 10; count of bases not matched to a gene: 12. The length of the CDR3 is 15 residues. Germline values: CDR1 SGDLS, CDR2 YYNGEE. The DNA of the CDR3 is TGTGCCAGCACTCCCGGGACTAGCGGACCCCACGAGCAGTTCTTC. Amino acids: CASTPGTSGPHEQFF.

The chain combines TRBV2 with TRBJ2-5; 9 positions agree with TRBD1. V was pared by 5 bases and J by 4 bases, with 8 bases of the junction left unmatched. Germline V lookup: CDR1 SNHLY, CDR2 FYNNEI. This CDR3 is built from 15 residues. The chain's CDR3 is CASSLWTGAIETQYF. The CDR3 DNA reads TGTGCCAGCAGTTTATGGACAGGGGCGATAGAGACCCAGTACTTC.

This clone was detected once. The rearrangement uses TRBV7-2 and TRBJ2-7; 10 positions agree with TRBD2. CDR3 length equals 18 residues. V lost 4 bases, J lost 0 bases, and 12 bases stayed unmatched. In germline, CDR1 is SGHTA, CDR2 FQGNSA. The CDR3 DNA sequence: TGTGCCAGCAGCTCCTACATTTCACTAGCGGGGACCTCCTACGAGCAGTACTTC. Its translation: CASSSYISLAGTSYEQYF.

The chain links TRBV6-1 to TRBJ1-5; D perhaps matches TRBD1 (5 bases). V lost 8 bases and J 0 bases, leaving 14 bases between the germline ends. Per germline, CDR1 MNHNS and CDR2 SASEGT. The CDR3 spans 15 residues. CDR3 nucleotide sequence: TGTGCCAGCCAAACGGCAGGGTATAGCAATCAGCCCCAGCATTTT. It translates to CASQTAGYSNQPQHF.

The chain couples TRBV7-9 to TRBJ1-4; D perhaps matches TRBD1 (5 bases). Germline loops: CDR1 SEHNR, CDR2 FQNEAQ (reference sequence). V lost 6 bases, J lost 2 bases, and 10 bases lay in between. CDR3 length equals 14 residues. The CDR3 spells CASSPGFTNEKLFF. The CDR3 nucleotides read TGTGCCAGCAGTCCAGGGTTCACTAATGAAAAACTGTTTTTT.

This chain uses TRBV5-1 with TRBJ2-7; no clear D gene. CDR1 is SGHRS, CDR2 YFSETQ, per germline. V lost 1 base and J lost 6, with 8 bases in between. This CDR3 comprises 12 residues. The CDR3 nucleotides are TGCGCCAGCAGCTTGAACTCCGCCGAGCAGTACTTC. It encodes CASSLNSAEQYF.

This chain uses TRBV10-2 with TRBJ2-3; a weak D match, TRBD2 (5 bases). Trimming cost V 6 bases and J 2 bases, with 12 bases left between them. Germline V gene sequence: CDR1 WSHSY, CDR2 SAAADI. The CDR3 has 14 amino acids. The CDR3 is CASRFRGPTDTQYF. For the CDR3, the DNA is TGCGCCAGCAGGTTTCGGGGTCCCACAGATACGCAGTATTTT.

The chain joins TRBV7-8 to TRBJ2-3; tentatively, D is TRBD1 (6 bases). V gave up 4 bases and J gave up 3 bases, with 8 bases separating them. This CDR3 contains 13 residues. The germline V gene encodes CDR1 SGHVS and CDR2 FQNEAQ. Here the CDR3 reads CASSSDSTDTQYF. DNA of the CDR3: TGTGCCAGCAGCTCGGACAGTACAGATACGCAGTATTTT.

This rearrangement joins TRBV5-6 to TRBJ2-2, with D possibly matching TRBD2 (6 bases). The germline V gene has CDR1 SGHDT and CDR2 YYEEEE. V lost 0 bases to trimming and J lost 3 bases, with 12 bases between them. This CDR3 spans 16 amino acids. CDR3 loop: CASSLEPGLDTGELFF. CDR3 DNA sequence: TGTGCCAGCAGCTTGGAACCGGGACTTGACACCGGGGAGCTGTTTTTT.

This chain links TRBV7-9 with TRBJ2-3; no firm D call. Germline V gene data show CDR1 as SEHNR and CDR2 as FQNEAQ (reference sequence). Trimming took off 2 bases at V and 4 bases at J, with 7 bases between the two ends. This CDR3 spans 13 amino acids. Here the CDR3 DNA reads TGTGCCAGCAGCTTACTCGAGGCAGATACGCAGTATTTT. Translation gives CASSLLEADTQYF.

The chain combines TRBV2 with TRBJ2-5; no reliable D call. This CDR3 spans 13 amino acids. Trimming left V 3 bases short and J 5 bases short, with 10 bases between. In germline, CDR1 is SNHLY, CDR2 FYNNEI. CDR3 sequence: CASSEGGRETQYF. The CDR3 region has the DNA TGTGCCAGCAGTGAGGGTGGCAGGGAGACCCAGTACTTC.

This chain connects TRBV30 to TRBJ1-2; 8 bases match TRBD1. J was trimmed by 7 bases and V by 3 bases; bases with no gene match: 7. The CDR3 covers 13 residues. Germline CDR1 is GTSNPN and CDR2 is SVGIG (reference sequence). CDR3 DNA: TGTGCCTGGAGCCCTGGACAGGGAGGTGGCTACACCTTC. Translating gives CAWSPGQGGGYTF.

This rearrangement joins TRBV11-2 to TRBJ2-6; maybe TRBD1 (6 bases). The germline gives CDR1 SGHAT, CDR2 FQNNGV. This CDR3 is 19 amino acids long. V dropped 5 bases and J dropped 1 base, with 21 bases sitting between them. CDR3 amino acids: CASSPRTGHFSSGANVLTF. CDR3 coding DNA: TGTGCCAGCAGCCCACGGACGGGACATTTCTCGTCTGGGGCCAACGTCCTGACTTTC.

The CDR3 reads CASSEAVRLATEAFF. CDR3 coding DNA: TGTGCCAGCAGTGAAGCTGTCAGGTTGGCCACTGAAGCTTTCTTT. This chain links TRBV6-1 with TRBJ1-1; D is uncertain. In germline, CDR1 is MNHNS, CDR2 SASEGT. CDR3 size: 15 residues. Trimming took off 0 bases at V and 4 bases at J, with 12 bases between the two ends.

This chain connects TRBV9 to TRBJ2-3; 7 nucleotides align to TRBD2. Trimming took 0 bases from V and 4 from J; bases not matched to a gene: 5. CDR1 and CDR2 from the germline V gene are SGDLS and YYNGEE. There are 15 residues in the CDR3. CDR3 loop: CASSVGGSPSDTQYF. In nucleotides, the CDR3 is TGTGCCAGCAGCGTAGGCGGGAGTCCGTCAGATACGCAGTATTTT. Variable domain in full (rest from reference TRBV9 and TRBJ2-3): DSGVTQTPKHLITATGQRVTLRCSPRSGDLSVYWYQQSLDQGLQFLIQYYNGEERAKGNILERFSAQQFPDLHSELNLSSLELGDSALYFCASSVGGSPSDTQYFGPGTRLTVL.

The rearrangement uses TRBV7-6 and TRBJ1-5; D gene unclear. Germline-derived CDR1 and CDR2 are SGHVS and FNYEAQ. Trimming removed 1 base from V and 2 bases from J, with 12 bases in between. The CDR3 covers 16 residues. DNA for the CDR3: TGTGCCAGCAGCTTAGACAGCCTGATCGGCAATCAGCCCCAGCATTTT. It codes for CASSLDSLIGNQPQHF.

The chain combines TRBV6-5 with TRBJ2-1; 12 bases map to TRBD2. V shed 6 bases, J shed 9 bases, and the junction held 6 bases outside the gene matches. This CDR3 comprises 14 residues. The germline CDR1 and CDR2 sequences are MNHEY and SVGAGI. The CDR3 protein is CASSSSGGAGEQFF. The CDR3 DNA reads as TGTGCCAGCAGCTCTAGCGGGGGGGCGGGTGAGCAGTTCTTC.

Here the CDR3 DNA reads TGTGCCAGCAGCCAAAATCCGAACCAGGGGGGTGGCTACACCTTC. This gives the protein CASSQNPNQGGGYTF. The chain links TRBV14 to TRBJ1-2, with TRBD1 matching 7 bases. CDR1 and CDR2 (germline): SGHDN, FVKESK. The length of the CDR3 is 15 residues. The trim removed 2 bases at V and 7 bases at J, leaving 10 bases unmatched.

The chain links TRBV5-1 to TRBJ1-1, with D unresolved. CDR3 length: 13 amino acids. Looked up from germline, CDR1 is SGHRS and CDR2 is YFSETQ. With 0 bases removed from V and 10 bases from J, the gap between germline ends came to 13 bases. DNA for the CDR3: TGCGCCAGCAGCTTGGACGCCGGGAGGCTAGCTTTCTTT. The encoded protein is CASSLDAGRLAFF.

This chain joins TRBV27 and TRBJ1-3; D call uncertain. The germline V and J ends were trimmed by 5 bases and 4 bases, with 12 bases remaining between them. CDR3 length: 14 amino acids. Germline values: CDR1 MNHEY, CDR2 SMNVEV (reference sequence). The CDR3: CASSPVGDGNTIYF. The CDR3 bases are TGTGCCAGCAGTCCCGTGGGAGACGGAAACACCATATATTTT.

The CDR3 nucleotides read TGCGCCAGCAGTGAGGTAGCGGGAGGGCCAGGGGGGAATGAGCAGTTCTTC. Its translation is CASSEVAGGPGGNEQFF. V gene TRBV10-1 combines with J gene TRBJ2-1; 11 nucleotides agree with TRBD2. V was clipped by 2 bases and J by 7 bases; unmatched bases: 10. Per germline, CDR1 WNHNN and CDR2 SYGVQD (reference sequence). The CDR3 loop spans 17 amino acids.

This clone appeared a single time. The chain combines TRBV5-4 with TRBJ2-3; D might be TRBD1 (6 bases). Trimming took off 0 bases at V and 4 bases at J, with 6 bases between the two ends. Looked up from germline, CDR1 is SGHNT and CDR2 is YYREEE (reference sequence). The CDR3 runs 13 residues. CDR3 loop: CASSLEGADTQYF. The CDR3 region has the DNA TGTGCCAGCAGCTTGGAGGGGGCAGATACGCAGTATTTT.

The chain combines TRBV7-2 with TRBJ2-7; D is possibly TRBD1 (6 bases). CDR3 length: 13 residues. The germline V gene has CDR1 SGHTA and CDR2 FQGNSA. The ends were cut back, 2 bases at V and 3 bases at J, with 8 bases in the middle. The CDR3 loop is CASSLNRDYEQYF. As DNA, the CDR3 is TGTGCCAGCAGCTTAAACAGGGACTACGAGCAGTACTTC.

The chain has TRBV30 and TRBJ2-2; perhaps TRBD2 as D (6 bases). Germline CDR1 GTSNPN, CDR2 SVGIG (reference sequence). Trimming left V 3 bases short and J 2 bases short, with 7 bases between. The CDR3 contains 13 residues. The CDR3 coding sequence is TGTGCCTGGAGGGGGACTAACACCGGGGAGCTGTTTTTT. Residues: CAWRGTNTGELFF.

The J gene is TRBJ2-2, the V gene TRBV6-6; D might be TRBD2 (6 bases). CDR1 and CDR2 from the germline V gene are MNHNY and SVGAGI (reference sequence). The V gene lost 2 bases and the J gene lost 6 bases, with 10 bases spanning the gap. This CDR3 has 14 residues. The CDR3 sequence is CASSYEGGPGELFF. CDR3 DNA: TGTGCCAGCAGTTACGAGGGAGGTCCCGGGGAGCTGTTTTTT.